This T cell receptor (beta chain) was captured in a study of T cells in Graves' hyperthyroidism and ophthalmopathy. The TCR beta CDR3 regions underwent amplification using RNA transcripts as the source. HTBI primers drove first-round RT-PCR of the TCR CDR3. TCRdb called the multiplex PCR reads again in MiXCR, with one record for every CDR3 protein. Here the sample spans about 480,000 distinct CDR3 sequences, about an eighth being singletons. General observations from the study: Expanded thyroid clonotypes (above 0.001) were mostly also found in blood. Ophthalmopathy and stable hyperthyroidism were separated by a 13 V-J model.

This clonotype has at least ten counts. Its antigen is not identified. Lactation, pregnancy, other autoimmune disease or uncontrolled infection led to exclusion of patients. The CDR3 totals 14 residues. Deletions cut 4 bases from V and 8 bases from J, with 17 bases between. Germline V gene sequence: CDR1 SGHAT, CDR2 FQNNGV. The rearrangement uses TRBV11-2 and TRBJ1-2; tentative D call: TRBD1 (5 bases). The sequence derives from a woman under 30 with Graves' hyperthyroidism. The specimen sequenced was blood. The CDR3 coding sequence is TGTGCCAGCAGCTCCACCGGGGCAGGGTTCGGCTACACCTTC. Protein: CASSSTGAGFGYTF.